Reported below is one TCR beta chain. As for time point: after neoadjuvant nivolumab, at surgical resection. The patients had HPV-negative, locally advanced oral cavity squamous cell carcinoma. No culture or expansion preceded analysis of these blood cells. CDR3 size: 14 residues. In germline, CDR1 is MNHEY, CDR2 SMNVEV (reference sequence). V lost 1 base and J 0 bases, leaving 5 bases between the germline ends. This sample was included in a study of neoadjuvant anti-PD-1 for oral cavity cancer. Only in-frame clones appear in the TCRdb table, and some are missing; sequencing was by immunoSEQ multiplex PCR. The table lists 13,000 to 15,000 clones, about 73% of them singletons.

This chain links TRBV27 with TRBJ2-3; D is undetermined. This clonotype originated in a person aged 35-79 years with oral cavity squamous cell carcinoma. The material was PBMCs, obtained after nivolumab (anti-PD-1) treatment. CDR3 DNA sequence: TGTGCCAGCAGTTTATGGGCTAGCACAGATACGCAGTATTTT. Translating gives CASSLWASTDTQYF.